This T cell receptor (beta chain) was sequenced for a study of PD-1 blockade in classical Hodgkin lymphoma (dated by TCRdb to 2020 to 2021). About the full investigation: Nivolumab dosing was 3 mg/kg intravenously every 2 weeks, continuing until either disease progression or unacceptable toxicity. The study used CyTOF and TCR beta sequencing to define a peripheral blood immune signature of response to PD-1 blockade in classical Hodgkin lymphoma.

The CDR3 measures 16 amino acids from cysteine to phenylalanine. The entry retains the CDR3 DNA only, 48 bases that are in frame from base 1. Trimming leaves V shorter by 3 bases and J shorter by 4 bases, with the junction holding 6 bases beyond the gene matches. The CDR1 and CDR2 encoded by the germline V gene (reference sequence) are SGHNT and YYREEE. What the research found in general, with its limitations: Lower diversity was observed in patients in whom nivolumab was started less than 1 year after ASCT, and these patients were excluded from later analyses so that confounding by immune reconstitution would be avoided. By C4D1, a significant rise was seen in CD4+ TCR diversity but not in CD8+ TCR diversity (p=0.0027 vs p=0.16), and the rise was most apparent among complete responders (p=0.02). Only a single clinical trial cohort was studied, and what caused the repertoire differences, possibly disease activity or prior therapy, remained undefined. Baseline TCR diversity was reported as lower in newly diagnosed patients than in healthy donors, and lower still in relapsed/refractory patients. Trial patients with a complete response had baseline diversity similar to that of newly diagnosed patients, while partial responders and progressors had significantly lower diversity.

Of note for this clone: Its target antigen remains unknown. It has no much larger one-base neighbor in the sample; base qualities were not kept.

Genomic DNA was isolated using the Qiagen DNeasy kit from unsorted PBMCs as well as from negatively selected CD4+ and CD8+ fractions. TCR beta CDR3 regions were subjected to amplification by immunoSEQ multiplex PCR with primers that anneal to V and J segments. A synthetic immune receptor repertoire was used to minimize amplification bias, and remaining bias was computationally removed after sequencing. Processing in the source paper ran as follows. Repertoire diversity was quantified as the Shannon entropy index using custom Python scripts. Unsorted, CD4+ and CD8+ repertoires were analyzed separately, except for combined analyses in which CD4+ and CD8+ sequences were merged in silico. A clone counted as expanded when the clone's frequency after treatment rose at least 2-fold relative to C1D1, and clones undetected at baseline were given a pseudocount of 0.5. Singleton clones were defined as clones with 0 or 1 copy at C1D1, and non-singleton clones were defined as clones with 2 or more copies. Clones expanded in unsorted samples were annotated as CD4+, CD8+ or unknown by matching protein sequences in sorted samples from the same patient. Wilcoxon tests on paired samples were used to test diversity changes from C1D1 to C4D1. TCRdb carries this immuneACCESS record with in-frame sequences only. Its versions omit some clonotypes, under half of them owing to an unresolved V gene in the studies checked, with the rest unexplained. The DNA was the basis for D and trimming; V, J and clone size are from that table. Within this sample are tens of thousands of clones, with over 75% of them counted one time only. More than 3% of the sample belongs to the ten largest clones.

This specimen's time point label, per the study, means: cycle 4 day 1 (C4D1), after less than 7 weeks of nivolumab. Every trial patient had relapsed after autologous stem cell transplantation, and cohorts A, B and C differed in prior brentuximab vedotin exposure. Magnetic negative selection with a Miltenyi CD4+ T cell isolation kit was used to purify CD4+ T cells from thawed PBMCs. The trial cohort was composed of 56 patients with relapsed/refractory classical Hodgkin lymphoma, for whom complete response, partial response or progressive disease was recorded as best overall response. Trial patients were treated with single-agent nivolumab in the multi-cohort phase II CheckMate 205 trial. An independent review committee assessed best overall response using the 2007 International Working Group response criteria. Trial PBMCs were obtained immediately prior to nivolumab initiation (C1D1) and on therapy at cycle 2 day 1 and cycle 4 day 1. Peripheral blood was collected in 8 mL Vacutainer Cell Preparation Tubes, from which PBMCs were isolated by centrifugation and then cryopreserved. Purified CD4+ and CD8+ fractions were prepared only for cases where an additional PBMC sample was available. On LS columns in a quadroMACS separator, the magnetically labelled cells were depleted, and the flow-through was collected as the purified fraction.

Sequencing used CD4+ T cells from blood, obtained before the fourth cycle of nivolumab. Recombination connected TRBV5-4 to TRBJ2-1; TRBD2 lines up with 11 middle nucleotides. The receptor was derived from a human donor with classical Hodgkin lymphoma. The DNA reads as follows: TGTGCCAGCAGCTATACGACTAGCGGGGCGTACAATGAGCAGTTCTTC. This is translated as CASSYTTSGAYNEQFF.